This entry describes one T cell receptor beta chain. Its cognate antigen is unknown. The sample belongs to a study of naive and memory T cell subsets. Study-level findings and limits: Especially in CD8 cells, naive repertoires contained a few larger clonotypes, possibly CD45RA-re-expressing memory cells.

Overnight CMV lysate stimulation of fresh PBMCs defined donor CMV status by CD4+ IFNgamma. Four subsets defined by CD45RA and CD27 were sorted after CD3, CD4, CD8 and live/dead staining. Two oligonucleotides, mixed equimolar, formed the beta constant-region primer covering TRBC1 and TRBC2. Nested alpha and beta constant-region primers with the SP2 primer drove four PCR rounds on ligated cDNA. A 12-nucleotide UMI and the SP2 primer were added to the cDNA 3' end by oligonucleotide ligation. One entry per CDR3 protein results from TCRdb running MiXCR on the UMI-ligation and nested PCR reads. The sample carries over 130,000 distinct CDR3 sequences, around 21% recorded once. Sequencing was done on a sample of naive CD8+ T cells from blood. The receptor comes from a human donor in good health.

CDR3 region: CASSSRPGTGSSGYTF. The CDR3 DNA reads as TGTGCCAGCAGCTCCCGTCCCGGGACAGGGTCCTCTGGCTACACCTTC. This sequence joins TRBV27 and TRBJ1-2; the match to TRBD1 covers 9 bases. The germline CDR1 and CDR2 sequences are MNHEY and SMNVEV (reference sequence). The CDR3 sequence is 16 residues long. J lost 7 bases, V lost 6 bases, and 15 bases had no gene match.